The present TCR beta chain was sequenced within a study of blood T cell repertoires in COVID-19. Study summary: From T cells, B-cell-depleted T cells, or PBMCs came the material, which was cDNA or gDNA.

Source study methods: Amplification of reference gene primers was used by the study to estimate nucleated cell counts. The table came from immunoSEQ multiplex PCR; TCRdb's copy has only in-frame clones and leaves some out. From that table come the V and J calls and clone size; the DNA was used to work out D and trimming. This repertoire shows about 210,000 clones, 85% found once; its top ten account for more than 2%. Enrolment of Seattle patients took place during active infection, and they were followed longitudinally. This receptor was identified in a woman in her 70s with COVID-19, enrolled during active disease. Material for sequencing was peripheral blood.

The CDR3 loop is CASSVARTSGRAYNEQFF. The CDR3 nucleotides are TGTGCCAGCAGCGTAGCAAGGACTAGCGGGAGGGCTTACAATGAGCAGTTCTTC. The chain joins TRBV9 to TRBJ2-1; TRBD2 matches at 15 bases. The CDR3 loop spans 18 amino acids. Per the germline V gene, CDR1 is SGDLS and CDR2 is YYNGEE. Trimming removed 0 bases from V and 4 bases from J; junction bases left unmatched: 5.